A single TCR beta chain is shown here with its context. Its specific antigen is unknown. No base-level quality is on record; no much larger clone is a single base apart. CDR1 and CDR2 are read off the germline V gene as MNHEY and SVGAGI. Including the terminal cysteine and phenylalanine, the CDR3 comprises 15 residues. Just CDR3 DNA is preserved here, 45 bases in frame from base 1. V loses 2 bases of germline sequence and J loses 4 bases, and the interval between the two ends is 9 bases. Sequencing instrument: Illumina NovaSeq 6000. Using 5'RACE with constant-segment primers, TCRalpha and TCRbeta cDNA libraries were constructed, with sample barcodes and unique molecular identifiers added in the process. RNA was extracted from every sample with Trizol reagent. Libraries were amplified in two PCR steps, with a second sample barcode and Illumina TruSeq adapters added in the second step. The libraries were sequenced on an Illumina NovaSeq using 2 x 150 bp paired-end reads. The study's processing was this. Reads were demultiplexed and collapsed into UMI-guided consensus sequences with migec v1.2.7. Using mixcr v2.1.11, UMI consensuses were aligned to TRA and TRB V and J templates and then assembled into clonotypes. A clonotype was counted as expanded or contracted only when both edgeR and NoisET called the clonotype significant, with the noise models trained on biological replicates. edgeR calls used a false discovery rate-adjusted p below 0.01 and a log2 fold-change threshold of 1. PCA with hierarchical clustering of max-normalized trajectories of the 1000 most abundant clonotypes was used as exploratory dynamics analysis. The CD4 or CD8 phenotype of responding clones was assigned using the separately sequenced CD4+ and CD8+ repertoires. TCRdb applied fastp at Q25 and MiXCR to the public reads, then kept only in-frame beta chains. Each CDR3 protein appears once, grouped with its most common genes and DNA. The V and J calls follow TCRdb's processing rather than the paper's. The sample data list roughly 600,000 distinct CDR3 sequences, and over 15% of these were observed just once. The ten largest clones take up around 13% of the sample.

This sample stems from a study of T-cell memory formation after mild COVID-19 (TCRdb year 2021). For context, the study as a whole: TCR sequence clusters from the two donors were largely donor specific. T-cell clones expanding and contracting after mild COVID-19 in a couple of donors were tracked by longitudinal TCRalpha and TCRbeta repertoire sequencing. The cohort comprised two young, previously healthy adult volunteers, one female and one male. The investigation overall reported the following: Contracting CD4+ clones were found mainly in CM and EM memory subsets, while CD8+ clones were enriched in EMRA. Some responding clones were detected in pre-infection memory, suggesting pre-existing cross-reactive memory T cells joined the SARS-CoV-2 response. The study covered only a couple of mild cases, and larger cohorts including severe cases with pre-infection samples were considered necessary. Clones contracting from day 15 to 85 had balanced CD4/CD8 phenotypes, while a second wave expanding from day 15 to 37 was biased towards CD4+. SARS-CoV-2 specificity was not confirmed for the second-wave clones peaking on day 37.

Ficoll-Paque density gradient centrifugation was the method used to isolate PBMCs. This receptor was taken from an adult woman who had mild COVID-19 (a few samples of this study predate the infection). The sample titles of this study are shuffled in the database, so cell type and time point are left out; the donor was told from shared clones. The chain is encoded by TRBV6-5 joined to TRBJ1-6; too little of a D gene remains to name it. The sample comprised PBMCs or a T cell subset sorted from them (not recorded which). The sequenced DNA: TGTGCCAGCAGTTACGCCAGACCTTATAATTCACCCCTCCACTTT. Its protein reads: CASSYARPYNSPLHF.